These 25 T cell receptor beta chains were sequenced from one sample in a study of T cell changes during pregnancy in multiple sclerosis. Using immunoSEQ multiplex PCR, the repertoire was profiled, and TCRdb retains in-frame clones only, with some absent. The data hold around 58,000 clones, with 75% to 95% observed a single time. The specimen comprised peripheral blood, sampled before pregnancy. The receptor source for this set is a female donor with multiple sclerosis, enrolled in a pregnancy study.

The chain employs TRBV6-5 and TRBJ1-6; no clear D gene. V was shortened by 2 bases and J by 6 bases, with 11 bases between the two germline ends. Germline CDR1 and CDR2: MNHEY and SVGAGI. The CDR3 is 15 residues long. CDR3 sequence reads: CASSYATTGNSPLHF. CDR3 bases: TGTGCCAGCAGTTACGCGACAACCGGTAATTCACCCCTCCACTTT.

The CDR3 spells CASSVGGNFNSPLHF. The CDR3, as DNA: TGTGCCAGCAGTGTCGGGGGGAATTTCAATTCACCCCTCCACTTT. The chain employs TRBV6-4 and TRBJ1-6, with TRBD1 as a possible D gene (5 bases). The CDR3 is 15 residues long. The germline V gene has CDR1 MRHNA and CDR2 SNTAGT. Trimming shortened V by 4 bases and J by 7 bases, and 14 bases separated the two germline ends.

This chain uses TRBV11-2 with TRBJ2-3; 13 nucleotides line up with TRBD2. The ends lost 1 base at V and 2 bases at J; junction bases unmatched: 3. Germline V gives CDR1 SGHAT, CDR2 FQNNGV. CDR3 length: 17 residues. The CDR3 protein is CASSLGTSGGATDTQYF. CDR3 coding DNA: TGTGCCAGCAGCTTAGGAACTAGCGGGGGGGCCACAGATACGCAGTATTTT.

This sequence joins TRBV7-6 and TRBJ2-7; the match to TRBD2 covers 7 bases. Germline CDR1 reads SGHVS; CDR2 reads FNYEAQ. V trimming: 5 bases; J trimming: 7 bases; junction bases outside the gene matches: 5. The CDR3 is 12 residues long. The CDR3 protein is CASSGGSWEQYF. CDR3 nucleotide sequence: TGTGCCAGCAGCGGCGGGAGTTGGGAGCAGTACTTC. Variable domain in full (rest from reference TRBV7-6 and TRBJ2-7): GAGVSQSPRYKVTKRGQDVALRCDPISGHVSLYWYRQALGQGPEFLTYFNYEAQQDKSGLPNDRFSAERPEGSISTLTIQRTEQRDSAMYRCASSGGSWEQYFGPGTRLTVT.

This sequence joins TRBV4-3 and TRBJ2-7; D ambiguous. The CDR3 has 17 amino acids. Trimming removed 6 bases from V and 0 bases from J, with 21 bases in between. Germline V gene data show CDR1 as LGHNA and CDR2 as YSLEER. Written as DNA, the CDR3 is TGCGCCAGCAGTTACCGCATATCACCTCCCAGCTCCTACGAGCAGTACTTC. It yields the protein CASSYRISPPSSYEQYF.

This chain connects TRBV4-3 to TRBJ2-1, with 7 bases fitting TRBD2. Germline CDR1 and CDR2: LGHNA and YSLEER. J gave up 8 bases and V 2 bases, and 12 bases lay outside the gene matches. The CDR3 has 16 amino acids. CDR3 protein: CASSQFRWRGWHEQFF. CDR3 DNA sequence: TGCGCCAGCAGCCAATTCCGATGGCGGGGGTGGCATGAGCAGTTCTTC.

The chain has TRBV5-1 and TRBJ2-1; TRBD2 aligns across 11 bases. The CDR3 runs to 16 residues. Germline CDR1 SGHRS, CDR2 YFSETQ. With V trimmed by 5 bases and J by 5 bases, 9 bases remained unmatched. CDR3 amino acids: CASSSKSGLADNEQFF. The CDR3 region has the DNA TGCGCCAGCAGTTCGAAATCGGGACTAGCGGACAATGAGCAGTTCTTC.

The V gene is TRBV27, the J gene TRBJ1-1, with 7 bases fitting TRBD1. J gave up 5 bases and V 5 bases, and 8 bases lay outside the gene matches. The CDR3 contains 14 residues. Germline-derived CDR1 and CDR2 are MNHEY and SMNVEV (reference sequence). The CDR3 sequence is CASSIDRVATEAFF. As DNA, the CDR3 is TGTGCCAGCAGTATAGACAGGGTGGCGACTGAAGCTTTCTTT.

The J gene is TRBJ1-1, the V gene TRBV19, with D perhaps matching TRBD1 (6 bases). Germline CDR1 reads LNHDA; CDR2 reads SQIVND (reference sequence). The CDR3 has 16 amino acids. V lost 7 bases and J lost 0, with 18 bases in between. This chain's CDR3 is CASIPRGGIVNTEAFF. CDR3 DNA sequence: TGTGCCAGTATTCCACGTGGGGGCATCGTGAACACTGAAGCTTTCTTT.

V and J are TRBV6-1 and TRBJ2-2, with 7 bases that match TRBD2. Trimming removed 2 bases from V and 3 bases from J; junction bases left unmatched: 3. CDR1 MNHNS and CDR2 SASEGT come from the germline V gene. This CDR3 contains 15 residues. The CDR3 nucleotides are TGTGCCAGCAGTGAAACGAGCGGGGACACCGGGGAGCTGTTTTTT. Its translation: CASSETSGDTGELFF.

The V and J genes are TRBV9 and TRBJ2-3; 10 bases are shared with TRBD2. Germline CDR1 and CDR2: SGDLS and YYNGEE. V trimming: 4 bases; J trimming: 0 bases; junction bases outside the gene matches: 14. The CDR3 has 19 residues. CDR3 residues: CASSNLIAGGVPSTDTQYF. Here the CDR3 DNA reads TGTGCCAGCAGCAATCTCATAGCGGGGGGAGTACCTAGCACAGATACGCAGTATTTT.

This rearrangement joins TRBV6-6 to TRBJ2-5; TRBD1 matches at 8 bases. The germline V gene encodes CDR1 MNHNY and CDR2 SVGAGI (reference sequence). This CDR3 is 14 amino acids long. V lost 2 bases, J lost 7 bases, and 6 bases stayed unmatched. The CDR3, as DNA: TGTGCCAGCAGTTACCCGGACAGGGTGGGGACCCAGTACTTC. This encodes CASSYPDRVGTQYF.

The CDR3 is CASRQGIGIYGYTF. The DNA of the CDR3 is TGTGCCAGCAGACAGGGAATCGGGATCTATGGCTACACCTTC. The rearrangement uses TRBV6-5 and TRBJ1-2; maybe TRBD1 (6 bases). CDR3 size: 14 residues. V lost 6 bases, J lost 4 bases, and 15 bases lay in between. Germline V gene data show CDR1 as MNHEY and CDR2 as SVGAGI.

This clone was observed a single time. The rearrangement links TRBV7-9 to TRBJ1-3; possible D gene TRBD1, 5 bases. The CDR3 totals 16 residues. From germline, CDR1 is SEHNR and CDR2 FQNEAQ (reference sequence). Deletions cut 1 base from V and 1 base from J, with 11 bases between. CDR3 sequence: CASSLGTGVSGNTIYF. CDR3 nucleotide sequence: TGTGCCAGCAGCTTAGGAACGGGGGTATCTGGAAACACCATATATTTT.

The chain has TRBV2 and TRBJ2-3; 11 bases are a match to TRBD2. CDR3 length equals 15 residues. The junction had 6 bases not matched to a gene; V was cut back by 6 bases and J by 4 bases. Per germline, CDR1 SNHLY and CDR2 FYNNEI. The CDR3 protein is CASRLAGGPPDTQYF. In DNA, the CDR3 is TGTGCCAGCAGGTTAGCGGGGGGGCCCCCAGATACGCAGTATTTT.

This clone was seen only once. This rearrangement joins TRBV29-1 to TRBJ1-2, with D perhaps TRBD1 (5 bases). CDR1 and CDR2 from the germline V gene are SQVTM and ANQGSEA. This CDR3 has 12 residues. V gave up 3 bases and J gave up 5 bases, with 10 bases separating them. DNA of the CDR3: TGCAGCGTTGATAGGCAGGGATATGGCTACACCTTC. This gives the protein CSVDRQGYGYTF.

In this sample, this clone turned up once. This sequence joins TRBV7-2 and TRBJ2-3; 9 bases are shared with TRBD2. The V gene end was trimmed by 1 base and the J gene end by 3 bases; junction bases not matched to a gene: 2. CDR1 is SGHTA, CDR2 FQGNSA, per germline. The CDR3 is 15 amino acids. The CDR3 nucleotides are TGTGCCAGCAGCTTAGGGCTAGCGGGAACAGATACGCAGTATTTT. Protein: CASSLGLAGTDTQYF.

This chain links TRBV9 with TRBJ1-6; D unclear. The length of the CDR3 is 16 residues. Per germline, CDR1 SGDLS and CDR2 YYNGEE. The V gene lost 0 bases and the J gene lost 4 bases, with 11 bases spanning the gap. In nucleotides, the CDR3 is TGTGCCAGCAGCGTAGAAGGAGAAGTTTATAATTCACCCCTCCACTTT. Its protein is CASSVEGEVYNSPLHF.

The CDR3 loop is CASSARVGTLDEQFF. The CDR3 coding sequence is TGTGCCAGCAGCGCCCGTGTTGGGACTTTGGATGAGCAGTTCTTC. This sequence joins TRBV9 and TRBJ2-1, with D possibly matching TRBD2 (6 bases). Trimming cost V 3 bases and J 8 bases, with 18 bases left between them. CDR1 is SGDLS and CDR2 is YYNGEE in the germline V gene. The CDR3 is made up of 15 amino acids.

For the CDR3, the DNA is TGTGCCAGCAGTTACACCGGGACAGGGGGCACTGAAGCTTTCTTT. Encoded protein: CASSYTGTGGTEAFF. The J gene is TRBJ1-1, the V gene TRBV2; 11 positions match TRBD1. CDR3 length: 15 amino acids. Unmatched junction bases numbered 6, after V lost 5 bases and J lost 4 bases. The V gene's germline CDR1 is SNHLY and CDR2 FYNNEI.

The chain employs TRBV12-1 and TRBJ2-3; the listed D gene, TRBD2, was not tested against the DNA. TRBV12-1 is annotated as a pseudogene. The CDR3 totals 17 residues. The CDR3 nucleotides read TGTGCCAGCAGCTTTAAAGAACTAGCGGTGAGCACAGATACGCAGTATTTT. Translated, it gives CASSFKELAVSTDTQYF.

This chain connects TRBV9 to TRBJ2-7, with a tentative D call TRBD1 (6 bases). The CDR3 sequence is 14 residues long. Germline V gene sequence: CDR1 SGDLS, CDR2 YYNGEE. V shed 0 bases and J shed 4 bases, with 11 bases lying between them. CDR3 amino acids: CASSVASQGYEQYF. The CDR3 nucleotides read TGTGCCAGCAGCGTAGCCTCCCAGGGGTACGAGCAGTACTTC. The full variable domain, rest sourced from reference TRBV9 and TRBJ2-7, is DSGVTQTPKHLITATGQRVTLRCSPRSGDLSVYWYQQSLDQGLQFLIQYYNGEERAKGNILERFSAQQFPDLHSELNLSSLELGDSALYFCASSVASQGYEQYFGPGTRLTVT.

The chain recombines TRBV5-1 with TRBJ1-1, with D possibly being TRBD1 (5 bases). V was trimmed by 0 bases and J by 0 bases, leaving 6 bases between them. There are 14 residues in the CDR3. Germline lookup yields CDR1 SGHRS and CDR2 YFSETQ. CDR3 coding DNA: TGCGCCAGCAGCTTGGGGGGCTTGAACACTGAAGCTTTCTTT. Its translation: CASSLGGLNTEAFF.

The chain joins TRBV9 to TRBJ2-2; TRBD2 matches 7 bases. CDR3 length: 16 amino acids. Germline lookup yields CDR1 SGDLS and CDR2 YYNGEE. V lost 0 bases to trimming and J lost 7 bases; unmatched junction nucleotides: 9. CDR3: CASSVGERGTFGELFF. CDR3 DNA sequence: TGTGCCAGCAGCGTAGGAGAGCGGGGAACCTTCGGGGAGCTGTTTTTT.

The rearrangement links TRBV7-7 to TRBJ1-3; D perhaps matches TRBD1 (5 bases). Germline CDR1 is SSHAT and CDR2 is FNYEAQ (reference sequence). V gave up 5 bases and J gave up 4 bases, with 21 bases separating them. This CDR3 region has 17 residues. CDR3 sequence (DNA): TGTGCCAGCAGCCATCTAGGGCCGACAGAACACGGAAACACCATATATTTT. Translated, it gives CASSHLGPTEHGNTIYF.